The TCR beta chain described here comes from a study of cytomegalovirus exposure and HLA in healthy donors. CDR1 and CDR2 (germline): SGHVS, FQNEAQ. After removal of 3 bases from V and 0 bases from J, the junction contained 4 bases not matched to a gene. The CDR3 covers 16 residues. PCR amplification relied on 60 Vbeta primers (plus 13 Jbeta primers). TCRdb's copy holds only in-frame clones and misses some; the assay was immunoSEQ multiplex PCR. The data show roughly 230,000 clones, with around 80% seen just once and about 0.5% held by the top ten. Sequencing input: PBMCs. The chain is built from TRBV7-8 and TRBJ2-3, with 9 bases matching TRBD2. This receptor was taken from a boy aged 5-17 years in good health and CMV-seronegative. CDR3 nucleotide sequence: TGTGCCAGCAGCTTGTATAGCGGGGGTAGCACAGATACGCAGTATTTT. Amino acid sequence: CASSLYSGGSTDTQYF. Full variable domain (missing parts from reference TRBV7-8 and TRBJ2-3): GAGVSQSPRYKVAKRGQDVALRCDPISGHVSLFWYQQALGQGPEFLTYFQNEAQLDKSGLPSDRFFAERPEGSVSTLKIQRTQQEDSAVYLCASSLYSGGSTDTQYFGPGTRLTVL.